This T cell receptor (beta chain) was recorded in a study of beta chain features in type 1 diabetes. Regarding the study as a whole: Among all four CD4+ subsets, Type 1 diabetes patients had TCRB CDR3s that were moderately but significantly shorter. Any HLA type influence on TCRB rearrangement was left unresolved here. PCR, the amplification step, might favor shorter templates, equally in patients and controls. More deletions and fewer insertions at VDJ junctions were found in patients with type 1 diabetes.

cDNA synthesis used the whole RNA isolate, giving expressed TCRB sequences. Some clones are missing from TCRdb's copy, which holds only in-frame ones; the method was immunoSEQ multiplex PCR. The table lists fewer than 350,000 clones, around 16% of them singletons. CDR3 length equals 13 residues. CDR1 SGHTA and CDR2 FQGNSA come from the germline V gene. V shed 4 bases and J shed 8 bases, with 11 bases lying between them. Notes on this clone: Its antigen remains unidentified.

Purities over 95% were achieved in all sorted populations. The sequenced sample was naive CD4+ T cells from blood. This rearrangement joins TRBV7-2 to TRBJ2-2, with D possibly being TRBD2 (5 bases). This clonotype originated in a young man with type 1 diabetes. This CDR3 reads CASSWEIGGELFF. CDR3 in DNA: TGTGCCAGCAGCTGGGAGATTGGGGGGGAGCTGTTTTTT.